This TCR beta chain was retrieved from a study of identical twins. Points from the study as a whole: Researchers caution that invariant MAIT and iNKT cells could partly confound zero-insertion analyses. High-abundance cord blood beta clonotypes had fewer insertions; memory repertoires showed none.

TCRdb re-called the 5' RACE reads with MiXCR, one entry per CDR3 protein. The sample comprises hundreds of thousands of distinct CDR3 sequences, approximately 9% of which are singletons, and 0.98% rests with the top ten. This clonotype was recorded many times. The antigen remains undetermined. CDR3 length: 15 residues. Germline V lookup: CDR1 SGHRS, CDR2 YFSETQ. Trimming pared 1 base from V and 1 base from J, leaving 11 bases between. These sequences were also reported in another study, on yellow fever vaccine responses in identical twins. As that study records: A vaccine T cell response that seemed partly convergent and partly personalized was reported in twins.

Sequenced: PBMCs. The V and J genes are TRBV5-1 and TRBJ1-1; no firm D call. This sequence was found in a woman aged 18 to 35 in good health. This CDR3 is CASSLTPVSNTEAFF. The CDR3 bases are TGCGCCAGCAGCTTGACACCGGTCTCGAACACTGAAGCTTTCTTT.